These T cell receptor beta chains were read from a single sample in a study of a mutant IDH1 vaccine in newly diagnosed glioma. These receptors have no known antigen. The data were produced by immunoSEQ multiplex PCR, yet TCRdb's version contains in-frame clones alone and is incomplete. The sample includes around 56,000 clones, about 81% of them seen just once. The sequences come from PBMCs, collected from a glioma patient whose treatment included an IDH1 peptide vaccine. Receptors were obtained from a woman between 35 and 50 years old with glioma. Some clones in this sample may be carry-over from other donors' samples. CDR3s include the opening cysteine and the closing phenylalanine or tryptophan. D genes are given only for firm matches. Some rows have no size entry. The others give once, few or many, or a class for an expanded clone.

V gene	J gene	D gene	clone size	CDR3 protein	CDR3 DNA
TRBV7-8	TRBJ2-1	.	.	CASSSTGYNEQFF	TGTGCCAGCAGCTCGACAGGTTACAATGAGCAGTTCTTC
TRBV30	TRBJ2-7	TRBD2	.	CAWSVLAGGEDEQYF	TGTGCCTGGAGTGTACTAGCGGGGGGGGAAGACGAGCAGTACTTC
TRBV2	TRBJ1-2	.	.	CASSERQGLGYTF	TGTGCCAGCAGTGAAAGGCAGGGTTTGGGCTACACCTTC
TRBV4-3	TRBJ2-7	.	.	CASSAYWDSSYEQYF	TGCGCCAGCAGCGCTTATTGGGACTCCTCCTACGAGCAGTACTTC
TRBV2	TRBJ1-1	TRBD1	few	CASSAVTGSTEAFF	TGTGCCAGCAGTGCGGTGACAGGGAGCACTGAAGCTTTCTTT
TRBV5-1	TRBJ2-7	TRBD1	.	CASRSTGGYEQYF	TGCGCCAGCAGATCGACAGGGGGATACGAGCAGTACTTC
TRBV5-1	TRBJ2-2	TRBD1	.	CASSINPGTGNTGELFF	TGCGCCAGCAGCATTAACCCCGGGACAGGGAACACCGGGGAGCTGTTTTTT
TRBV25-1	TRBJ1-1	TRBD1	few	CASNDRASTEAFF	TGTGCCAGCAATGACAGGGCGAGCACTGAAGCTTTCTTT
TRBV6-6	TRBJ2-1	.	.	CASSPGPALNEQFF	TGTGCCAGCAGTCCCGGGCCGGCGCTCAATGAGCAGTTCTTC
TRBV30	TRBJ2-7	TRBD2	.	CAWSVSGGADEQYF	TGTGCCTGGAGTGTGTCGGGGGGGGCCGACGAGCAGTACTTC
TRBV18	TRBJ1-4	.	.	CASSRAGATNEKLFF	TGTGCCAGCTCACGTGCAGGGGCAACTAATGAAAAACTGTTTTTT
TRBV7-2	TRBJ1-1	.	.	CASSPYGSGDTEAFF	TGTGCCAGCAGCCCCTACGGTTCCGGGGACACTGAAGCTTTCTTT
TRBV5-6	TRBJ2-3	TRBD1	once	CASSLARGQDTQYF	TGTGCCAGCAGCTTGGCCAGGGGGCAGGATACGCAGTATTTT
TRBV12-5	TRBJ1-2	.	.	CASGPDSDGYTF	TGTGCTAGTGGTCCCGACAGTGATGGCTACACCTTC
TRBV11-2	TRBJ1-1	.	.	CASSLDHPGTEAFF	TGTGCCAGCAGCTTAGATCACCCAGGGACTGAAGCTTTCTTT
TRBV7-9	TRBJ1-1	.	few	CASSFDRNREAFF	TGTGCCAGCAGTTTTGATCGAAATCGTGAAGCTTTCTTT
TRBV20-1	TRBJ2-7	.	.	CSAVGDYEQYF	TGCAGTGCCGTTGGAGACTACGAGCAGTACTTC
TRBV19	TRBJ1-2	.	.	CASRPDGNYGYTF	TGTGCCAGTAGGCCCGACGGTAACTATGGCTACACCTTC
TRBV20-1	TRBJ1-1	.	.	CSARGDTEAFF	TGCAGTGCTAGAGGGGATACTGAAGCTTTCTTT
TRBV2	TRBJ2-1	TRBD2	few	CASSLGLAGYNEQFF	TGTGCCAGCAGCCTGGGACTAGCGGGCTACAATGAGCAGTTCTTC
TRBV2	TRBJ1-6	.	once	CASQGRVLHF	TGTGCCAGCCAGGGAAGGGTACTCCACTTT
TRBV2	TRBJ2-5	.	.	CASRGLQETQYF	TGTGCCAGCAGGGGGCTTCAAGAGACCCAGTACTTC
TRBV25-1	TRBJ1-4	.	.	CASSEWQLEKLFF	TGTGCCAGCAGTGAATGGCAGCTGGAAAAACTGTTTTTT
TRBV15	TRBJ1-2	.	.	CATSRDRMEGIYGYTF	TGTGCCACCAGCAGAGATAGAATGGAGGGGATTTATGGCTACACCTTC
TRBV5-4	TRBJ1-1	TRBD1	.	CASSRGLQGAYTEAFF	TGTGCCAGCAGCCGAGGACTACAGGGGGCGTACACTGAAGCTTTCTTT
TRBV7-2	TRBJ1-5	.	.	CASSTTAGPDQPQHF	TGTGCCAGCAGCACGACCGCTGGTCCTGATCAGCCCCAGCATTTT
TRBV10-3	TRBJ1-2	TRBD1	.	CAISEGQGGYGYTF	TGTGCCATCAGTGAGGGACAGGGGGGCTATGGCTACACCTTC
TRBV6-1	TRBJ1-5	TRBD1	few	CASRDRVNQPQHF	TGTGCCAGCAGGGACAGGGTTAATCAGCCCCAGCATTTT
TRBV5-1	TRBJ2-2	.	.	CASSALDSSNTGELFF	TGCGCCAGCAGCGCCTTGGACAGTTCGAACACCGGGGAGCTGTTTTTT
TRBV2	TRBJ1-6	.	.	CASSEQGGDSPLHF	TGTGCCAGCAGTGAGCAGGGAGGTGATTCACCCCTCCACTTT
TRBV7-6	TRBJ2-7	.	few	CASSGQVLGGEQYF	TGTGCCAGCAGCGGACAGGTTTTGGGGGGCGAGCAGTACTTC
TRBV6-1	TRBJ2-3	.	.	CASSDWGTSSTDTQYF	TGTGCCAGCAGTGATTGGGGAACTTCTAGCACAGATACGCAGTATTTT
TRBV7-9	TRBJ2-1	.	.	CASSLSGAGENEQFF	TGTGCCAGCAGCTTATCAGGGGCCGGGGAGAATGAGCAGTTCTTC
TRBV5-4	TRBJ1-2	.	.	CAARGWGEYGYTF	TGTGCCGCCCGAGGGTGGGGAGAGTATGGCTACACCTTC
TRBV10-3	TRBJ1-3	.	.	CAIRASGNTIYF	TGTGCCATCAGGGCCTCTGGAAACACCATATATTTT
TRBV30	TRBJ1-2	.	.	CAWRIGWYGYTF	TGTGCCTGGCGCATAGGGTGGTATGGCTACACCTTC
TRBV10-3	TRBJ1-2	.	.	CAISEGARNYGYTF	TGTGCCATCAGTGAGGGGGCAAGAAACTATGGCTACACCTTC
TRBV6-9	TRBJ1-1	.	.	CASSFIRHQGLDTEAFF	TGTGCCAGCAGTTTCATCCGCCATCAGGGACTGGACACTGAAGCTTTCTTT
TRBV6-5	TRBJ2-1	.	.	CASSYSGLPAEEQFF	TGTGCCAGCAGTTATTCGGGACTCCCGGCCGAGGAGCAGTTCTTC
TRBV28	TRBJ1-1	.	.	CASSLFTEAFF	TGTGCCAGCAGTTTATTCACTGAAGCTTTCTTT
TRBV30	TRBJ2-2	TRBD2	.	CARGVAAYTGELFF	TGTGCGCGGGGGGTAGCGGCCTACACCGGGGAGCTGTTTTTT
TRBV6-5	TRBJ1-2	TRBD1	.	CASSLRGREGYTF	TGTGCCAGCAGTCTGAGGGGGCGGGAAGGCTACACCTTC
TRBV30	TRBJ1-4	.	.	CAWSGKSSREKLFF	TGTGCCTGGAGTGGAAAATCTTCGAGGGAAAAACTGTTTTTT
TRBV30	TRBJ1-4	.	.	CAWRVRATNEKLFF	TGTGCCTGGAGGGTGCGTGCAACTAATGAAAAACTGTTTTTT
TRBV4-3	TRBJ1-2	.	once	CASSPHSRDIYGYTF	TGCGCCAGCAGCCCACACTCTCGGGACATTTATGGCTACACCTTC
TRBV7-2	TRBJ1-3	.	.	CASTTRAGSGNTIYF	TGTGCCAGCACCACCCGAGCGGGCTCTGGAAACACCATATATTTT
TRBV7-9	TRBJ1-4	.	.	CASSSDISKRNEKLFF	TGTGCCAGCAGCTCTGATATATCCAAGCGGAATGAAAAACTGTTTTTT
TRBV9	TRBJ1-1	TRBD1	.	CASSVSGTGSAEAFF	TGTGCCAGCAGCGTTTCCGGGACAGGGTCCGCTGAAGCTTTCTTT
TRBV5-1	TRBJ2-1	TRBD1	.	CASSLARFGGTGSNEQFF	TGCGCCAGCAGCTTGGCCCGCTTCGGCGGGACAGGGTCGAATGAGCAGTTCTTC
TRBV5-6	TRBJ1-4	TRBD1	.	CASSLKQGNEKLFF	TGTGCCAGCAGCTTAAAACAGGGGAATGAAAAACTGTTTTTT
TRBV5-1	TRBJ2-1	TRBD1	once	CASSLATGRGIHNEQFF	TGCGCCAGCAGCTTGGCGACTGGCAGGGGGATCCACAATGAGCAGTTCTTC
TRBV20-1	TRBJ2-5	.	.	CSARVGDTQYF	TGCAGTGCTAGAGTCGGGGACACCCAGTACTTC